The rows below give T cell receptor beta chains drawn from one sample of a study of T cells after yellow fever vaccination. Via MiXCR, TCRdb re-called the 5' RACE reads, giving one row per CDR3 protein. This table has some 120,000 distinct CDR3 sequences, under 9% appearing once. This specimen consisted of CD8+ T cells sorted from PBMCs, obtained on the day of the yellow fever booster vaccination. These receptors all stem from a man between 18 and 29 years old who received the YFV17D yellow fever vaccine. Each CDR3 is given with its conserved first and last residue. A D gene is named only where the DNA matches it firmly. For some rows the clone size is stated as once, few or many, or as a class when expanded; others skip it.

size,V,J,D,CDR3,DNA
few,TRBV6-2/TRBV6-3,TRBJ2-3,-,CASSYSRFPDTQYF,TGTGCCAGCAGTTACTCTCGGTTTCCAGATACGCAGTATTTT
-,TRBV7-9,TRBJ2-1,-,CASSPTRTVNEQFF,TGTGCCAGCAGTCCCACGCGGACAGTAAATGAGCAGTTCTTC
few,TRBV6-2/TRBV6-3,TRBJ2-7,TRBD2,CASLPGLAYEQYF,TGTGCCAGCTTACCGGGACTAGCCTACGAGCAGTACTTC
many,TRBV6-5,TRBJ1-1,TRBD1,CASRHRGQGVNTEAFF,TGTGCCAGCAGGCACAGGGGCCAGGGGGTGAACACTGAAGCTTTCTTT
-,TRBV27,TRBJ1-6,TRBD1,CASSLQGAVSPLHF,TGTGCCAGCAGTTTACAGGGGGCAGTTTCACCCCTCCACTTT
few,TRBV20-1,TRBJ1-5,-,CSARAAGRRSNQPQHF,TGCAGTGCTAGAGCGGCAGGGAGAAGGAGCAATCAGCCCCAGCATTTT
few,TRBV6-1,TRBJ2-7,-,CASSDNTEFYEQYF,TGTGCCAGCAGTGATAATACAGAATTCTACGAGCAGTACTTC
-,TRBV11-2,TRBJ2-5,-,CASSATRGARETQYF,TGTGCCAGCAGCGCGACGAGGGGGGCTAGAGAGACCCAGTACTTC
-,TRBV28,TRBJ2-5,-,CASSLVEGVETQYF,TGTGCCAGCAGTTTAGTGGAGGGGGTGGAGACCCAGTACTTC
few,TRBV7-3,TRBJ2-3,-,CASSSSPVDTQYF,TGTGCCAGCAGCTCCTCCCCGGTGGATACGCAGTATTTT
few,TRBV12-3/TRBV12-4,TRBJ2-2,TRBD2,CASSSSSGGTGELFF,TGTGCCAGCAGTTCGTCTAGCGGGGGGACCGGGGAGCTGTTTTTT
-,TRBV7-2,TRBJ2-3,TRBD2,CASPNPTIAGEWDTQYF,TGTGCCAGCCCAAACCCCACAATAGCGGGGGAGTGGGATACGCAGTATTTT
-,TRBV12-3/TRBV12-4,TRBJ1-5,-,CASTSEGGGQPQHF,TGTGCCAGCACCTCAGAGGGGGGCGGCCAGCCCCAGCATTTT
-,TRBV29-1,TRBJ1-1,TRBD1,CSVGQGIEAFF,TGCAGCGTTGGACAGGGAATTGAAGCTTTCTTT
many,TRBV5-1,TRBJ2-1,TRBD1,CASSPGQGYNEQFF,TGCGCCAGCAGTCCGGGACAGGGTTACAATGAGCAGTTCTTC
-,TRBV7-9,TRBJ2-1,-,CASSGASSYNEQFF,TGTGCCAGCAGCGGAGCGAGCTCCTACAATGAGCAGTTCTTC
few,TRBV28,TRBJ2-3,-,CASTSGAYFTDTQYF,TGTGCCAGCACCTCAGGGGCCTACTTCACAGATACGCAGTATTTT
few,TRBV7-2,TRBJ2-1,-,CASSRTPLSYNEQFF,TGTGCCAGCAGTCGTACTCCGCTTTCCTACAATGAGCAGTTCTTC
few,TRBV7-9,TRBJ2-5,-,CASSPSPGEETQYF,TGTGCCAGCAGCCCAAGCCCTGGGGAGGAGACCCAGTACTTC
few,TRBV4-3,TRBJ1-1,TRBD1,CASSRITGGTEAFF,TGCGCCAGCAGCCGAATAACAGGGGGCACTGAAGCTTTCTTT
many,TRBV4-1,TRBJ2-1,-,CASSYGGGVIEQFF,TGCGCCAGCAGTTACGGCGGGGGCGTCATAGAGCAGTTCTTC
-,TRBV6-1,TRBJ1-4,TRBD1,CASSEKGAPRNEKLFF,TGTGCCAGCAGTGAAAAGGGGGCGCCGAGGAATGAAAAACTGTTTTTT
few,TRBV13,TRBJ1-2,-,CASSQASSNYGYTF,TGTGCCAGCAGCCAAGCGTCCTCTAACTATGGCTACACCTTC
many,TRBV5-1,TRBJ2-4,-,CASRPQGRNIQYF,TGCGCCAGCAGACCTCAGGGGAGGAACATTCAGTACTTC
-,TRBV20-1,TRBJ2-3,-,CSARDSQLTSTDTQYF,TGCAGTGCTAGAGATAGCCAGCTGACTAGCACAGATACGCAGTATTTT
-,TRBV6-1,TRBJ2-2,TRBD1,CASSDGQGGPGELFF,TGTGCCAGCAGTGATGGACAGGGGGGGCCCGGGGAGCTGTTTTTT
few,TRBV11-2,TRBJ2-2,TRBD2,CASSLGVSGVVELFF,TGTGCCAGCAGCTTAGGAGTTAGCGGGGTTGTAGAGCTGTTTTTT
many,TRBV12-3/TRBV12-4,TRBJ2-1,-,CASADPGGNEQFF,TGTGCCAGCGCCGACCCTGGAGGGAATGAGCAGTTCTTC
-,TRBV4-1,TRBJ2-2,-,CASSQVGSGEQYTGELFF,TGCGCCAGCAGCCAAGTTGGCTCCGGGGAGCAGTACACCGGGGAGCTGTTTTTT
many,TRBV7-2,TRBJ1-5,-,CASSYTNNQPQHF,TGTGCCAGCAGCTATACTAATAATCAGCCCCAGCATTTT
many,TRBV6-4,TRBJ1-1,-,CASKAQEEGAAEAFF,TGTGCCAGCAAAGCACAGGAGGAAGGGGCCGCTGAAGCTTTCTTT
-,TRBV5-6,TRBJ2-3,-,CASILSARTDTQYF,TGTGCCAGCATCCTCAGCGCCCGCACAGATACGCAGTATTTT
few,TRBV2,TRBJ2-3,-,CASSEAGLAGAITDTQYF,TGTGCCAGCAGTGAAGCAGGCCTGGCGGGGGCTATCACAGATACGCAGTATTTT
few,TRBV6-2/TRBV6-3,TRBJ2-4,-,CASSYLLVGENIQYF,TGTGCCAGCAGTTACCTCCTGGTAGGGGAAAACATTCAGTACTTC
-,TRBV7-9,TRBJ2-3,-,CATPPNEDLTDTQYF,TGTGCCACCCCCCCGAACGAGGATCTCACAGATACGCAGTATTTT
-,TRBV19,TRBJ1-2,TRBD1,CASSGTALSYGYTF,TGTGCCAGTAGCGGGACAGCTTTATCCTATGGCTACACCTTC
few,TRBV7-6,TRBJ2-1,TRBD2,CASSLEDSGGYSYNEQFF,TGTGCCAGCAGCTTAGAAGATTCGGGGGGATACTCCTACAATGAGCAGTTCTTC
-,TRBV4-1,TRBJ1-5,-,CASSPSGLGQPQHF,TGCGCCAGCAGCCCCTCTGGTCTAGGTCAGCCCCAGCATTTT
-,TRBV29-1,TRBJ2-3,TRBD2,CSVHSSGGASDTQYF,TGCAGCGTCCACTCTAGCGGGGGGGCCTCAGATACGCAGTATTTT
few,TRBV4-1,TRBJ1-2,TRBD1,CASSQHVRSGGGYTF,TGCGCCAGCAGCCAGCATGTCCGGTCAGGGGGAGGCTACACCTTC
few,TRBV18,TRBJ2-3,-,CASSPMTVESTDTQYF,TGTGCCAGCTCACCCATGACGGTGGAAAGCACAGATACGCAGTATTTT
-,TRBV27,TRBJ1-2,-,CASSLAGQFYGYTF,TGTGCCAGCAGTTTGGCCGGCCAGTTCTATGGCTACACCTTC
many,TRBV21-1,TRBJ2-5,-,CASSIRGIRQETQYF,TGTGCCAGCAGCATCCGGGGGATCCGCCAAGAGACCCAGTACTTC
-,TRBV7-8,TRBJ2-2,TRBD2,CASSPQGVAGGRTGELFF,TGTGCCAGCAGCCCCCAGGGGGTAGCGGGGGGGCGCACCGGGGAGCTGTTTTTT
many,TRBV6-2/TRBV6-3,TRBJ1-1,-,CASSYGREAFF,TGTGCCAGCAGTTATGGCCGGGAAGCTTTCTTT
-,TRBV7-9,TRBJ2-3,-,CASSFWVDTQYF,TGTGCCAGCAGCTTTTGGGTAGATACGCAGTATTTT
few,TRBV4-2,TRBJ1-5,TRBD1,CASSHSPDRGRNQPQHF,TGTGCCAGCAGCCATTCCCCGGACAGGGGAAGGAATCAGCCCCAGCATTTT
few,TRBV9,TRBJ2-3,-,CASSGTTGTHTDTQYF,TGTGCCAGCAGCGGGACGACAGGTACCCACACAGATACGCAGTATTTT
few,TRBV5-1,TRBJ1-1,-,CASSLVGERAFF,TGCGCCAGCAGCTTGGTGGGAGAAAGGGCTTTCTTT
-,TRBV4-3,TRBJ1-3,-,CASSQDLTGTDDSGNTIYF,TGCGCCAGCAGCCAAGACCTCACCGGGACGGATGACTCTGGAAACACCATATATTTT
few,TRBV7-9,TRBJ1-5,TRBD1,CASSYTGGQGDQPQHF,TGTGCCAGCAGCTACACCGGAGGACAGGGCGATCAGCCCCAGCATTTT
-,TRBV27,TRBJ2-2,TRBD2,CASKNSGVGELFF,TGTGCCAGCAAAAACAGCGGGGTTGGGGAGCTGTTTTTT
-,TRBV19,TRBJ2-1,-,CASRPGVSYNEQFF,TGTGCCAGTAGACCGGGGGTCTCCTACAATGAGCAGTTCTTC
few,TRBV29-1,TRBJ2-7,-,CSVVYSYEQYF,TGCAGCGTTGTCTACAGCTACGAGCAGTACTTC
few,TRBV7-3,TRBJ2-2,-,CASSGRAGELFF,TGTGCCAGCAGCGGGAGAGCCGGGGAGCTGTTTTTT
few,TRBV12-3/TRBV12-4,TRBJ2-1,-,CASIGSGGGHLLEQFF,TGTGCCAGCATAGGTTCTGGCGGGGGCCACTTGCTTGAGCAGTTCTTC
many,TRBV25-1,TRBJ2-2,-,CASSATNTGELFF,TGTGCCAGCAGTGCGACGAACACCGGGGAGCTGTTTTTT
-,TRBV27,TRBJ2-7,-,CASSRSATGAGYEQYF,TGTGCCAGCAGCCGCTCTGCTACCGGCGCCGGCTACGAGCAGTACTTC
-,TRBV6-5,TRBJ2-1,TRBD1,CASSPQVTGGIMGQFF,TGTGCCAGCAGCCCACAGGTCACAGGGGGAATAATGGGGCAGTTCTTC
-,TRBV7-9,TRBJ1-2,-,CASSLTVGGGPGYTF,TGTGCCAGCAGCTTAACAGTGGGGGGGGGACCTGGCTACACCTTC